Included here is one T cell receptor beta chain sequence, with context. What antigen it recognizes has not been identified. No base-level quality is on record; no much larger clone is a single base apart. These data originate in a study of OX40 agonist ivuxolimab in advanced cancers. Turning to the overall study: Ivuxolimab was a fully human IgG2 agonistic monoclonal antibody targeting the costimulatory receptor OX40 (CD134). Intravenous ivuxolimab was administered to patients every 2 weeks at six dose levels: 0.01, 0.1, 0.3, 1.5, 3 and 10 mg/kg. Of the approximately 54 dose-escalation patients, hepatocellular carcinoma was present in around 20, melanoma in roughly 15, renal cell carcinoma in 9 and head and neck cancer in 9. In the dose-escalation cohort, 70% to 85% of patients were male, and the mean age was approximately 64 years, with a range of roughly 20 to 80. Prior anti-PD-1, anti-PD-L1 or anti-CTLA-4 therapy was permitted, and 40% to 50% of dose-escalation patients had received checkpoint inhibitors. Partial responses occurred in three dose-escalation patients, of whom one had hepatocellular carcinoma and two had cutaneous melanoma. Peripheral TCRbeta sequencing aimed to test whether ivuxolimab altered TCR sequence diversity and caused clonal T-cell expansion. The paper reports the monotherapy dose-escalation portion (N = 52 patients) of the phase I ivuxolimab trial. The paper as a whole reports these results and caveats: After ivuxolimab, CD8+ T cells had more expanded clones than CD4+ T cells on average. Which antigens the clonally expanded peripheral T cells were specific for was not determined. At doses of 0.1 to 3.0 mg/kg, clonal expansion of both CD4+ and CD8+ blood T cells was observed from baseline to week 6. In the 0.1-3.0 mg/kg groups, partial responders were among the patients with the lowest normalized peripheral clonal expansion, particularly in CD8+ T cells. Low levels of normalized T-cell clonal expansion were also seen in some patients who did not respond.

The CDR1 and CDR2 encoded by the germline V gene (reference sequence) are SEHNR and FQNEAQ. The CDR3 contains 17 residues, cysteine and phenylalanine counted. Only the CDR3 region is kept as DNA, spanning 51 bases read in frame from base 1. Genomic DNA was isolated from the sorted cells so that the TCRbeta CDR3 region could be sequenced. The immunoSEQ Assay was used to sequence the TCRbeta CDR3 regions. TCRdb holds this immuneACCESS table with in-frame rearrangements only. Some clones are missing; in checked studies, unresolved V genes explain under half, and the rest has no known cause. In all, the sample holds tens of thousands of clones, and around 80% of those were seen once. Jointly, the top ten make up 15% to 25% of the sample. Patients with autoimmune disease history or receiving systemic immunosuppression were excluded from the trial. In every dose cohort, peripheral blood was drawn for TCR sequencing at baseline, cycle 4 day 1, and cycle 7 day 1. Samples came from an open-label, multicenter, first-in-human phase I dose-escalation trial of ivuxolimab. Adults with locally advanced or metastatic melanoma, renal cell, hepatocellular, or head and neck squamous cell carcinoma were enrolled in the trial. Before TCR sequencing, CD4+ T cells and CD8+ T cells were sorted from peripheral blood as separate populations.

Recombination connected TRBV7-9 to TRBJ2-5; the central 7 bases match TRBD1. The DNA end favors TRBJ2-7, so the J call may be wrong. The TCR was taken from an adult with an advanced solid tumor such as melanoma, head and neck, liver or kidney cancer. Sample: CD4+ or CD8+ T cells sorted from blood, taken in a trial of the OX40 agonist ivuxolimab. The nucleotide sequence reads TGTGCCAGCAGCTCCCCCCAATGGACAGGAGTATCCTACGAGCAGTACTTC. Translated, it reads CASSSPQWTGVSYEQYF.